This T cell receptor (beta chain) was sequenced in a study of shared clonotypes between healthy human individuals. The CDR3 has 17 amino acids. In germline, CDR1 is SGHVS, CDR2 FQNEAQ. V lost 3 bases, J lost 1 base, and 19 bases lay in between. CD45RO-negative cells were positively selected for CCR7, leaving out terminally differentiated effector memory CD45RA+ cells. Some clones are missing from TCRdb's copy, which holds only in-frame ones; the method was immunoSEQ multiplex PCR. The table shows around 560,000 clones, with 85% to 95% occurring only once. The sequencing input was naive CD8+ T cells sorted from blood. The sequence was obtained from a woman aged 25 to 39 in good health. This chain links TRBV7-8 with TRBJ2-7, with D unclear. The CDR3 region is CASSFSLFSSGSYEQYF. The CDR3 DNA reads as TGTGCCAGCAGCTTCTCCCTTTTTTCAAGTGGGTCCTACGAGCAGTACTTC.